This paragraph covers one T cell receptor (beta chain) sequence. The antigen remains unidentified. A CD45RA+ naive subset and a CD45RA-negative memory subset were split from CD4+ cells. The entry originates in a study of shared clonotypes between healthy human individuals. Study context: Three plates were used per donor for CD4 naive, three for CD4 memory, two for CD8 naive and one for CD8 memory.

Findings and caveats of the study: Between a few donors, naive CD4 clonotypes were shared at a level of approximately 5%.

Sequencing was performed with immunoSEQ multiplex PCR; in TCRdb, only in-frame clones are kept and a portion is missing. This repertoire shows some 1 million clones, about 74% found once; its top ten account for approximately 1.5%. CDR1 SGHVS and CDR2 FNYEAQ come from the germline V gene. This CDR3 contains 18 residues. The V segment lost 5 bases and the J segment 0 bases; nucleotides outside the gene matches: 9. Sequences were obtained from memory CD4+ T cells sorted from blood. Subset meaning: CD45RA-negative fraction. The chain uses TRBV7-6 and TRBJ2-1; 11 bases match TRBD2. The clonotype originates from a man aged 18-30 years in good health. The CDR3 sequence is CASSPRVTSGSSYNEQFF. The CDR3 DNA sequence: TGTGCCAGCAGCCCGCGGGTTACTAGCGGGAGCTCCTACAATGAGCAGTTCTTC. The full variable domain, with the rest looked up from reference TRBV7-6 and TRBJ2-1, is GAGVSQSPRYKVTKRGQDVALRCDPISGHVSLYWYRQALGQGPEFLTYFNYEAQQDKSGLPNDRFSAERPEGSISTLTIQRTEQRDSAMYRCASSPRVTSGSSYNEQFFGPGTRLTVL.